The following is a T cell receptor (beta chain) sequence with its context. The data belong to a study of blood T cell repertoires in COVID-19. Assay used: immunoSEQ multiplex PCR; TCRdb lists only in-frame clones, some missing. This sample has over 100,000 clones, with more than 80% found just once. The V gene end was trimmed by 4 bases and the J gene end by 4 bases; junction bases not matched to a gene: 5. CDR3 length: 15 residues. Germline CDR1 is LNHNV and CDR2 is YYDKDF (reference sequence). J is TRBJ1-2 and V is TRBV15; 11 nucleotides agree with TRBD1. The source of this sequence is a human donor in a cohort sampled during active COVID-19. The material sequenced was peripheral blood. CDR3 in amino acids: CATSTRTGGSYGYTF. The CDR3 DNA sequence: TGTGCCACCAGCACCCGGACAGGGGGCTCCTATGGCTACACCTTC.